This is a list of T cell receptor beta chains from one sample in a study of PD-1 blockade in classical Hodgkin lymphoma. Some clones are missing from TCRdb's copy, which holds only in-frame ones; the method was immunoSEQ multiplex PCR. There are about 40,000 clones in the sample; 75% to 90% occur only once, and 7% to 9.5% lies in the top ten. Source: peripheral blood mononuclear cells (PBMCs), taken at baseline. These TCRs come from a human donor with classical Hodgkin lymphoma. CDR3s include the opening cysteine and the closing phenylalanine or tryptophan. D genes are given only for firm matches. A row's size may be missing; if present it is once, few, many or a size class.

J gene	clone size	D gene	V gene	CDR3 protein	CDR3 DNA
TRBJ2-7	NA	TRBD1	TRBV18	CASSPAAGTEYEQYF	TGTGCCAGCTCACCAGCCGCAGGGACAGAATACGAGCAGTACTTC
TRBJ2-5	once	TRBD2	TRBV5-1	CASSSVAGAAGTQYF	TGCGCCAGCAGTTCCGTAGCGGGGGCGGCGGGGACCCAGTACTTC
TRBJ2-7	NA	NA	TRBV29-1	CSVASRGGYEQYF	TGCAGCGTTGCCAGCCGAGGGGGCTACGAGCAGTACTTC
TRBJ1-3	NA	NA	TRBV9	CASSPREGLSGNTIYF	TGTGCCAGCAGCCCCAGAGAAGGTCTCTCTGGAAACACCATATATTTT
TRBJ1-4	once	TRBD1	TRBV28	CASSFSTGRSEKLFF	TGTGCCAGCAGCTTTTCGACAGGGAGGTCTGAAAAACTGTTTTTT
TRBJ2-3	NA	TRBD1	TRBV6-6	CASRNRDRGLADTQYF	TGTGCCAGCAGGAACCGGGACAGGGGGCTGGCAGATACGCAGTATTTT
TRBJ2-1	NA	TRBD2	TRBV28	CASSLETSGHNEQFF	TGTGCCAGCAGTTTAGAGACTAGCGGCCACAATGAGCAGTTCTTC
TRBJ2-1	NA	TRBD2	TRBV5-4	CASSGSGGPYNEQFF	TGTGCCAGCAGCGGCAGCGGGGGGCCATACAATGAGCAGTTCTTC
TRBJ2-1	once	NA	TRBV6-5	CASSYLVSYNEQFF	TGTGCCAGCAGTTACTTGGTAAGCTACAATGAGCAGTTCTTC
TRBJ2-3	NA	TRBD2	TRBV5-4	CASSLRLLAGGRDTQYF	TGTGCCAGCAGCTTGCGACTACTTGCGGGGGGCCGCGACACGCAGTATTTT
TRBJ2-7	NA	NA	TRBV2	CASRLRTATYEQYF	TGTGCCAGCAGATTACGGACGGCGACCTACGAGCAGTACTTC
TRBJ2-7	NA	TRBD2	TRBV2	CASSEGLADFRYEQYF	TGTGCCAGCAGTGAAGGACTAGCGGACTTCCGGTACGAGCAGTACTTC
TRBJ2-2	NA	TRBD1	TRBV19	CASSWTGGEAGELFF	TGTGCCAGTAGTTGGACAGGGGGTGAGGCCGGGGAGCTGTTTTTT
TRBJ1-3	NA	NA	TRBV30	CAWSVSVDNTIYF	TGTGCCTGGAGTGTTTCTGTGGACAACACCATATATTTT